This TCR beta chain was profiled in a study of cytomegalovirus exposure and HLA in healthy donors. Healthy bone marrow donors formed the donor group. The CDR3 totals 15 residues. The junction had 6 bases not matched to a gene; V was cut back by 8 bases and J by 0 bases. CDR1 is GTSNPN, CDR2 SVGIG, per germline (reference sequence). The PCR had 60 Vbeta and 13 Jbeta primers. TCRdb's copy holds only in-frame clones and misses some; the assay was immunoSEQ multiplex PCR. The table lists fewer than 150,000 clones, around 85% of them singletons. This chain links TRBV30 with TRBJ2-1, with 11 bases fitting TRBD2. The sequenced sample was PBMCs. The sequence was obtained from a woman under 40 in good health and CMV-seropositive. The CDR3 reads CALSSGRSSYNEQFF. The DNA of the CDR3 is TGTGCCCTGTCTAGCGGGAGGAGCTCCTACAATGAGCAGTTCTTC.